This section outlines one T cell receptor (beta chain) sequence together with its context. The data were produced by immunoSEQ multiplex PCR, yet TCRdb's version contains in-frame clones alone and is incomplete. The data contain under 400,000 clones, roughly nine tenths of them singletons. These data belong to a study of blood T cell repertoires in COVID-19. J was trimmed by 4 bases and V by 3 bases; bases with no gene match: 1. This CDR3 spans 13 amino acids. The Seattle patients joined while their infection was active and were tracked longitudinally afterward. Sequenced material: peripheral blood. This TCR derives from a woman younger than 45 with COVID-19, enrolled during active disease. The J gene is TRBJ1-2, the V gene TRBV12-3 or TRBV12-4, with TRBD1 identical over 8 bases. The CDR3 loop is CASSLDRVYGYTF. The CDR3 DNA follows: TGTGCCAGCAGTTTGGACAGGGTCTATGGCTACACCTTC.